These T cell receptor beta chains were read from a single sample in a study of identical twins. TCRdb analysed the 5' RACE reads with MiXCR anew, one entry per CDR3 protein. The sample holds about 890,000 distinct CDR3 sequences; 12% are singletons and the top ten take 1.5% to 2%. This sample was also put to use in a study of yellow fever vaccine responses in identical twins.

The sequenced sample was PBMCs. The source of these receptors is a woman younger than 35 in good health. The CDR3 runs from the conserved cysteine through the conserved F or W. The D gene is left open where the match is weak. Size is omitted from some rows. Given values are once, few, many or a class for expanded clones.

length	J	size	V	D	DNA	CDR3
14	TRBJ2-1	-	TRBV5-1	-	TGCGCCAGCAGACCCCTGTTACTAGCCAATGAGCAGTTCTTC	CASRPLLLANEQFF
14	TRBJ2-2	-	TRBV19	-	TGTGCCAGTCTGCGGATGGGGGGCACCGGGGAGCTGTTTTTT	CASLRMGGTGELFF
12	TRBJ2-4	-	TRBV29-1	-	TGCAGCGTTGAGGACAGTTGGCACATTCAGTACTTC	CSVEDSWHIQYF
12	TRBJ1-5	few	TRBV19	-	TGTGCCACCGCGGGCCTCAATCAGCCCCAGCATTTT	CATAGLNQPQHF
14	TRBJ1-4	few	TRBV2	TRBD1	TGTGCCAGCAGGAACAGGGGGGCTAATGAAAAACTGTTTTTT	CASRNRGANEKLFF
15	TRBJ1-4	-	TRBV2	TRBD1	TGTGCCAGCAGCCCAGAAGGACAGGGTAGTGAAAAACTGTTTTTT	CASSPEGQGSEKLFF
16	TRBJ2-3	few	TRBV2	-	TGTGCCAGCAGCCCGAGGGGGGGCGGCGGCACAGATACGCAGTATTTT	CASSPRGGGGTDTQYF
18	TRBJ2-6	-	TRBV11-2	TRBD1	TGTGCCAGCAGAACCTCCGGGACAGGGGGCGCTGGGGCCAACGTCCTGACTTTC	CASRTSGTGGAGANVLTF
13	TRBJ2-1	few	TRBV9	-	TGTGCCAGCAGCGAGACGGACGGGAATGAGCAGTTCTTC	CASSETDGNEQFF
16	TRBJ2-1	few	TRBV7-3	TRBD2	TGTGCCAGCAGCCCAGCGGGGCTAGCGGGGACCAATGAGCAGTTCTTC	CASSPAGLAGTNEQFF
17	TRBJ2-2	-	TRBV10-3	TRBD1	TGTGCCGTAAAGTCCGGGACAGGGTTTGCGAACACCGGGGAGCTGTTTTTT	CAVKSGTGFANTGELFF
14	TRBJ2-3	few	TRBV7-9	-	TGTGCCAGCAGCTTCGAGCGGGCCGTGGATACGCAGTATTTT	CASSFERAVDTQYF
14	TRBJ1-1	-	TRBV5-1	TRBD1	TGCGCCAGCAGCTGGCGACAGGGGAACACTGAAGCTTTCTTT	CASSWRQGNTEAFF
16	TRBJ2-3	once	TRBV9	TRBD2	TGTGCCAGCAGCCCTATAGCGGGACCTAGTTATGATACGCAGTATTTT	CASSPIAGPSYDTQYF
18	TRBJ1-5	-	TRBV2	TRBD1	TGTGCCAGCAGTGAGCGAAGACAGGGAGTCGGTAGCAATCAGCCCCAGCATTTT	CASSERRQGVGSNQPQHF
17	TRBJ2-2	-	TRBV20-1	TRBD2	TGCTGTGCTAGAGATTTGGGGGGGGACTTGAACACCGGGGAGCTGTTTTTT	CCARDLGGDLNTGELFF
14	TRBJ2-7	few	TRBV27	TRBD2	TGTGCCAGCAGCAATAGCGGGTTGTCCTACGAGCAGTACTTC	CASSNSGLSYEQYF
17	TRBJ1-2	few	TRBV4-1	-	TGCGCCAGCAGCCAGCGGCCGGACAGCAAAGGGATCTATGGCTACACCTTC	CASSQRPDSKGIYGYTF
18	TRBJ2-7	-	TRBV4-1	-	TGCGCCAGCAGTTTTTCGCCAAATCCAGTGGGTGATGGCTACGAGCAGTACTTC	CASSFSPNPVGDGYEQYF
17	TRBJ2-5	-	TRBV5-1	TRBD1	TGCGCCAGCAGCTTGGGGGGACAGGCCGGCGGGATGAAGACCCAGTACTTC	CASSLGGQAGGMKTQYF
13	TRBJ2-1	few	TRBV4-1	TRBD2	TGCGCCAGCAGCCAAGATATAGCGGGAGGTGATTTCTTC	CASSQDIAGGDFF
18	TRBJ2-7	-	TRBV4-2	-	TGTGCCAGCAGCCAAGAAGAAGCCTTCAGGGAGGTTTTGGACGAGCAGTACTTC	CASSQEEAFREVLDEQYF
13	TRBJ1-1	many	TRBV2	-	TGTGCCAGCCGGGGGGTTGTGGGCACTGAAGCTTTCTTT	CASRGVVGTEAFF
15	TRBJ2-1	few	TRBV12-3/TRBV12-4	-	TGTGCCAGCAGTTTCCTCGGGGTTACCTACAATGAGCAGTTCTTC	CASSFLGVTYNEQFF
15	TRBJ2-2	few	TRBV25-1	-	TGTGCCAGCAGTGGGGGGCTTTCAAAGACCGGGGAGCTGTTTTTT	CASSGGLSKTGELFF
18	TRBJ2-6	-	TRBV28	-	TGTGCCAGCAGCCTGGACGGCAGTAGAGGGACCGGGGCCAACGTCCTGACTTTC	CASSLDGSRGTGANVLTF
14	TRBJ2-3	few	TRBV12-3/TRBV12-4	-	TGTGCCAGCAGTTTAGAGGGAGAAGGCGAACCGCAGTATTTT	CASSLEGEGEPQYF
14	TRBJ2-4	many	TRBV5-1	-	TGCGCCAGCAGCTTGGAAGGGACCAAAAACATTCAGTACTTC	CASSLEGTKNIQYF
15	TRBJ2-5	-	TRBV18	TRBD2	TGTGCCAGCTCACCTCCTAGCGGGAACCAAGAGACCCAGTACTTC	CASSPPSGNQETQYF
13	TRBJ2-1	-	TRBV2	TRBD1	TGTGCCAGCAGTGGGGGGACAGCCGAGAAGCAGTTCTTC	CASSGGTAEKQFF
17	TRBJ2-2	-	TRBV6-5	TRBD1	TGTGCCAGCAGTTACTCGGGAGACAGGGGGAACACCGGGGAGCTGTTTTTT	CASSYSGDRGNTGELFF
16	TRBJ2-1	-	TRBV27	-	TGTGCCAGCAGTTTAAGTTGGGGACTGGCTTCCAATGAGCAGTTCTTC	CASSLSWGLASNEQFF
16	TRBJ2-5	few	TRBV5-5	TRBD2	TGTGCCAGCAGCTTTCTGACTAGCGGGGTCCAAGAGACCCAGTACTTC	CASSFLTSGVQETQYF
14	TRBJ1-6	-	TRBV3-1	-	TGTGCCAGCAGCCAAGTTCAGGGGAATTCACCCCTCCACTTT	CASSQVQGNSPLHF
13	TRBJ2-2	many	TRBV20-1	-	TGCAGTGCTAGCGGGGTTGGCACCGGGGAGCTGTTTTTT	CSASGVGTGELFF
14	TRBJ2-7	few	TRBV5-1	-	TGCGCCAGCAGCTTGGCCCGGCAGGGGAACGAGCAGTACTTC	CASSLARQGNEQYF
13	TRBJ2-7	few	TRBV5-1	-	TGCGCCAGCAGCCCGGACCACTCCTACGAGCAGTACTTC	CASSPDHSYEQYF
16	TRBJ2-1	few	TRBV7-9	TRBD2	TGTGCCAGCAGCCTCGGACTGGCGGGAGATTTCGATGAGCAGTTCTTC	CASSLGLAGDFDEQFF
16	TRBJ2-3	few	TRBV20-1	-	TGCAGTGCTAGAGATCTACCAGGGCGGAATACAGATACGCAGTATTTT	CSARDLPGRNTDTQYF